The sequence of this T cell receptor beta chain was determined in a study of Ad26.COV2.S vaccination and SARS-CoV-2 variants. Sequencing was performed with immunoSEQ multiplex PCR; in TCRdb, only in-frame clones are kept and a portion is missing. The profile covers about 350,000 clones, with about 91% appearing a single time and around 4.2% taken by the ten largest. CDR3 size: 15 residues. Germline V gene data show CDR1 as SQVTM and CDR2 as ANQGSEA. The V and J ends lost 5 bases and 2 bases respectively, with 18 bases between them. This clone was seen a single time. The clonotype originates from a human donor who had recovered from COVID-19. The source was peripheral blood, collected after recovery from COVID-19. The V gene is TRBV29-1, the J gene TRBJ1-1, with D possibly being TRBD1 (5 bases). CDR3 amino acids: CSVRDPLRGNTEAFF. Here the CDR3 DNA reads TGCAGCGTTAGAGACCCACTGCGGGGCAACACTGAAGCTTTCTTT.